This is a list of T cell receptor beta chains from one sample in a study of shared clonotypes between healthy human individuals. TCRdb's table, derived via immunoSEQ multiplex PCR, lists solely in-frame clones and lacks some. The sample lists a few hundred thousand clones, around 97% occurring once. The sequenced sample consisted of naive CD4+ T cells sorted from blood. These receptors all stem from a woman aged 25 to 45 in good health. Both conserved end residues are part of each CDR3. D genes are given only for firm matches. Where a row states a size, it is once, few, many or the class of an expanded clone; other rows omit it.

CDR3 protein,CDR3 DNA,D gene,J gene,V gene,CDR3 length,clone size
CASSVSDYEQYF,TGTGCCAGCAGTGTCTCAGATTACGAGCAGTACTTC,.,TRBJ2-7,TRBV2,12,.
CASREGVGGLQPQHF,TGCGCCAGCAGAGAGGGCGTCGGGGGCCTTCAGCCCCAGCATTTT,.,TRBJ1-5,TRBV5-1,15,once
CASSSWTGGETQYF,TGTGCCAGTAGCTCTTGGACAGGGGGAGAGACCCAGTACTTC,TRBD1,TRBJ2-5,TRBV19,14,.
CASSLSGLTRGQYF,TGTGCCAGCAGTTTATCAGGACTGACAAGGGGGCAGTACTTC,.,TRBJ2-7,TRBV28,14,once
CASSMEQGGGYEQYF,TGTGCCAGTAGTATGGAGCAGGGTGGGGGCTACGAGCAGTACTTC,.,TRBJ2-7,TRBV19,15,.
CASSSGQGAIGYTF,TGCGCCAGCAGCAGTGGGCAGGGGGCTATTGGCTACACCTTC,TRBD1,TRBJ1-2,TRBV5-1,14,once
CASSQGAARRADTGELFF,TGCGCCAGCAGCCAAGGGGCAGCTCGCCGAGCTGACACCGGGGAGCTGTTTTTT,.,TRBJ2-2,TRBV4-1,18,.
CAWSVGDVYEQYF,TGTGCCTGGAGTGTCGGCGACGTCTACGAGCAGTACTTC,.,TRBJ2-7,TRBV30,13,.
CASSPQRIVHEQYF,TGTGCCAGCAGCCCCCAGAGGATTGTACACGAGCAGTACTTC,.,TRBJ2-7,TRBV11-2,14,.
CASSLAFNSYEQYF,TGTGCCAGCAGCTTGGCTTTCAACTCCTACGAGCAGTACTTC,.,TRBJ2-7,TRBV5-5,14,.
CASSRQGKDTSPLHF,TGTGCCAGCAGTAGACAGGGAAAAGATACTTCACCCCTCCACTTT,TRBD1,TRBJ1-6,TRBV2,15,.
CSVGLAGGPETQYF,TGCAGCGTCGGACTAGCGGGAGGGCCGGAGACCCAGTACTTC,TRBD2,TRBJ2-5,TRBV29-1,14,.
CASNRDREYNEQFF,TGTGCCAGCAACCGGGACAGGGAGTACAATGAGCAGTTCTTC,TRBD1,TRBJ2-1,TRBV6-1,14,.
CASSLDYPAGGATGELFF,TGTGCCAGCAGCTTAGATTATCCAGCGGGAGGGGCGACCGGGGAGCTGTTTTTT,TRBD2,TRBJ2-2,TRBV11-3,18,once
CASTPLAVYYEQYF,TGTGCCAGCACCCCACTAGCGGTCTACTACGAGCAGTACTTC,TRBD2,TRBJ2-7,TRBV11-2,14,.
CASRAGANVLTF,TGCGCCAGCAGAGCTGGGGCCAACGTCCTGACTTTC,.,TRBJ2-6,TRBV5-1,12,.
CASSSASHTGELFF,TGTGCCAGCAGCTCCGCTAGCCACACCGGGGAGCTGTTTTTT,.,TRBJ2-2,TRBV11-3,14,.
CASSLSSRPDTQYF,TGTGCCAGCAGTTTGAGTAGCAGGCCAGATACGCAGTATTTT,.,TRBJ2-3,TRBV28,14,.
CASSPHATGVAQYF,TGTGCCAGCAGTCCGCACGCGACGGGAGTCGCGCAGTATTTT,.,TRBJ2-3,TRBV28,14,.
CASSQGQGLAGEQYF,TGTGCCAGCAGCCAAGGTCAGGGACTAGCGGGGGAGCAGTACTTC,TRBD2,TRBJ2-7,TRBV4-2,15,.
CASSRGVSDTQYF,TGCGCCAGCAGCCGGGGAGTATCCGATACGCAGTATTTT,.,TRBJ2-3,TRBV5-1,13,.
CASSDSRAYNEQFF,TGTGCCAGCAGTGATTCCAGGGCCTACAATGAGCAGTTCTTC,.,TRBJ2-1,TRBV25-1,14,.
CASSFRDTQYF,TGTGCCAGCAGCTTTAGAGATACGCAGTATTTT,.,TRBJ2-3,TRBV5-6,11,.
CASTPQGSSVYNEQFF,TGTGCCAGCACCCCACAAGGTTCTTCGGTCTACAATGAGCAGTTCTTC,.,TRBJ2-1,TRBV7-8,16,.
CASSETRGSEQPQHF,TGTGCCAGCAGTGAAACCCGGGGTTCAGAACAGCCCCAGCATTTT,.,TRBJ1-5,TRBV2,15,.
CASSTDLTGLSTDTQYF,TGTGCCAGTAGTACCGACCTTACAGGGCTCTCCACAGATACGCAGTATTTT,.,TRBJ2-3,TRBV19,17,.
CASSYWGTTNTEAFF,TGTGCCAGCAGTTACTGGGGAACTACCAACACTGAAGCTTTCTTT,.,TRBJ1-1,TRBV6-5,15,.
CASSPILPGQGSSRLWSPLHF,TGCGCCAGCAGCCCCATTCTCCCGGGACAGGGAAGTTCAAGGCTTTGGTCACCCCTCCACTTT,TRBD1,TRBJ1-6,TRBV4-1,21,.
CASSRRNRGETQYF,TGTGCCAGCTCCCGACGGAATCGGGGGGAGACCCAGTACTTC,.,TRBJ2-5,TRBV28,14,.
CASTLQGGTGNTIYF,TGTGCCAGCACCTTACAGGGTGGCACTGGAAACACCATATATTTT,.,TRBJ1-3,TRBV11-2,15,few
CASSHAGLGGYEQYF,TGTGCCAGCAGCCACGCAGGACTGGGGGGCTACGAGCAGTACTTC,.,TRBJ2-7,TRBV28,15,.
CASSSDRGSYNEQFF,TGTGCCAGCAGTTCCGACAGGGGTTCCTACAATGAGCAGTTCTTC,TRBD1,TRBJ2-1,TRBV6-5,15,.
CASSERLRGLAGAPDTQYF,TGCGCCAGCAGTGAGAGGTTAAGAGGACTAGCGGGAGCCCCAGATACGCAGTATTTT,TRBD2,TRBJ2-3,TRBV10-1,19,.
CATSRDRAGGIYEQYF,TGTGCCACCAGCAGAGATCGGGCAGGGGGAATCTACGAGCAGTACTTC,TRBD1,TRBJ2-7,TRBV15,16,.
CASSTTLIFSGKDTIYF,TGTGCCAGCAGTACAACGCTAATCTTCTCGGGGAAAGACACCATATATTTT,.,TRBJ1-3,TRBV28,17,.
CASSPPRPSGGGIQYF,TGTGCCAGCAGTCCACCTCGTCCTAGCGGGGGTGGCATTCAGTACTTC,TRBD2,TRBJ2-4,TRBV2,16,.
CASSPLPSSGSTDTQYF,TGTGCCAGCAGCCCCCTCCCTTCGAGCGGGAGCACAGATACGCAGTATTTT,.,TRBJ2-3,TRBV7-3,17,.
CASGRGAGGHEQYF,TGTGCCAGCGGGCGAGGCGCGGGAGGGCACGAGCAGTACTTC,TRBD2,TRBJ2-7,TRBV27,14,.
CASSPPPSHEQFF,TGTGCCAGCAGTCCGCCCCCGAGCCATGAGCAGTTCTTC,.,TRBJ2-1,TRBV28,13,.
CASSSNRGHNEQFF,TGTGCCAGCAGCTCGAACAGGGGGCACAATGAGCAGTTCTTC,TRBD1,TRBJ2-1,TRBV11-2,14,.
CAISDRGDEKLFF,TGTGCCATCAGTGATCGGGGCGATGAAAAACTGTTTTTT,.,TRBJ1-4,TRBV10-3,13,.